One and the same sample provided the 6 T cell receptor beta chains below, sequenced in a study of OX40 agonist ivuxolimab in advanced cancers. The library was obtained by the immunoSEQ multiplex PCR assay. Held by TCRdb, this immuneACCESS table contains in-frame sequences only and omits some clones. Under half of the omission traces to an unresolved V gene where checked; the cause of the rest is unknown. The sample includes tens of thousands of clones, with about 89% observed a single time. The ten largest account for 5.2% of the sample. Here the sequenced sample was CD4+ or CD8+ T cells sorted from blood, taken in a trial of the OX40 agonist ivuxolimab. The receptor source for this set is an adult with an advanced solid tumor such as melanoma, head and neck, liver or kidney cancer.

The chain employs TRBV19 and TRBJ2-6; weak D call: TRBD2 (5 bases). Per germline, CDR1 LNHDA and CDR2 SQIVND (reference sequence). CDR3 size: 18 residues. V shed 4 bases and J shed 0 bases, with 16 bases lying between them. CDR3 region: CASSNPGSLSSGANVLTF. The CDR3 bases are TGTGCCAGTAGTAATCCGGGGTCCCTTAGCTCTGGGGCCAACGTCCTGACTTTC.

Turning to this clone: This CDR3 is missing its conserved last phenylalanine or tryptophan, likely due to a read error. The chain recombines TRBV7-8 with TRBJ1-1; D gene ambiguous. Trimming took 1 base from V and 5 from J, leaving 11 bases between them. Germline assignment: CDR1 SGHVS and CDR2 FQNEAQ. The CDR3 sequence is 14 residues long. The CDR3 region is CASSLGSLSTEAFL. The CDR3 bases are TGTGCCAGCAGCTTAGGATCCTTATCGACTGAAGCTTTCCTT.

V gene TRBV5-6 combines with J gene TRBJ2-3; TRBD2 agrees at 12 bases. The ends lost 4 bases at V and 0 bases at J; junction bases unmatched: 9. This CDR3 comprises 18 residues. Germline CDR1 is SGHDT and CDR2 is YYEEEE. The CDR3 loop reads CASSGSGLAGSSTDTQYF. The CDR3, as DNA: TGTGCCAGCAGCGGCTCGGGACTAGCGGGCTCTAGCACAGATACGCAGTATTTT.

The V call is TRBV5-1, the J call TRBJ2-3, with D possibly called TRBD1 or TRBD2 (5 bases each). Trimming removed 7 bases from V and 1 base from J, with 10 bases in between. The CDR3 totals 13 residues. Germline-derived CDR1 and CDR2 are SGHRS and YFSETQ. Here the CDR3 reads CASARGGTDTQYF. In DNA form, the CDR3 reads TGCGCCAGCGCACGAGGGGGCACAGATACGCAGTATTTT.

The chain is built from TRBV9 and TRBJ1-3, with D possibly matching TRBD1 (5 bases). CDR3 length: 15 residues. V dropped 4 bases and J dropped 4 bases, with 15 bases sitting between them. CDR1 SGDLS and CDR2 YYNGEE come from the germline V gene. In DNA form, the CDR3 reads TGTGCCAGCAGCCCGGGGGTCAGGTTGGGAAACACCATATATTTT. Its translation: CASSPGVRLGNTIYF.

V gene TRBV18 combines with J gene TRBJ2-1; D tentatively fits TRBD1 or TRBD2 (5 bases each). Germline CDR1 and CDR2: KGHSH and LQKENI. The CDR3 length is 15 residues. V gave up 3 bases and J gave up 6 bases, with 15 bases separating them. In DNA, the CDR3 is TGTGCCAGCTCACCTCCGGGACCAACCGGCAATGAGCAGTTCTTC. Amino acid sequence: CASSPPGPTGNEQFF.